This TCR beta chain appears in the sequencing data of a study of T cell responses to AZD1222 COVID-19 vaccine. Study-wide context: Combined were second doses at about 4 or about 12 weeks.

This CDR3 region has 15 residues. Germline V CDR1 and CDR2: MNHEY, SVGEGT. The ends lost 4 bases at V and 1 base at J; junction bases unmatched: 6. This table comes from immunoSEQ multiplex PCR, and its TCRdb copy is limited to in-frame clones, with some not included. In the table there are 100,000 or so clones, approximately 87% of which are singletons. Sample: peripheral blood, taken on day 0 of AZD1222 vaccination. The TCR comes from an adult in good health. The V call is TRBV6-2 or TRBV6-3, the J call TRBJ2-7; 8 bases match TRBD2. The CDR3 loop is CASSSFAGGSYEQYF. DNA of the CDR3: TGTGCCAGCAGTTCGTTTGCGGGAGGTTCCTACGAGCAGTACTTC.